This T cell receptor beta chain was found in a study of post-analysis software for immune sequencing data. For this clonotype: Its antigen is still unknown.

Carried by the TCR beta cDNA libraries were unique molecular identifiers. In TCRdb, the PCR reads were re-called with MiXCR into one record per CDR3 protein. Of hundreds of thousands of distinct CDR3 sequences in the sample, 55% to 60% are singletons; the top ten hold 11%. Study-level results: A significant reduction in normalized Chao1 diversity was observed in multiple sclerosis patients versus controls. There were roughly 5 TRBV segments more frequent in patients than controls, and TRBV5-6, TRBV5-1 and TRBV20-1 were among them.

V lost 6 bases to trimming and J lost 5 bases; unmatched junction nucleotides: 10. This CDR3 spans 17 amino acids. CDR1 and CDR2 from the germline V gene are DFQATT and SNEGSKA (reference sequence). The sequencing input was blood. This sequence originates from a girl aged 2 to 10 with multiple sclerosis. V gene TRBV20-1 combines with J gene TRBJ2-4; 16 bases map to TRBD2. As DNA, the CDR3 is TGCAGTGCCCCCCCCACGGGACTAGCGGGAGGGGAAAACATTCAGTACTTC. Protein product: CSAPPTGLAGGENIQYF.